This T cell receptor (beta chain) stems from a study of blood T cells in healthy people across ages. Combining a sample-barcoded 5' primer with a J-beta primer mix, a second PCR ran for 7 to 11 cycles. Every single cDNA molecule received a tag from a template-switch adaptor with 12 random nucleotides. TCRdb reprocessed the 5' RACE reads via MiXCR and lists one record per CDR3 protein. The data contain over 600,000 distinct CDR3 sequences, 35% to 60% of them singletons. This clonotype was seen once. Its antigen is undetermined. Per sample, extraction of total RNA gave at least 6 micrograms in every case. Study-level results: Estimates based on one million T cells were treated as lower bounds.

This clonotype was sampled from a man older than 75 in good health. The sequencing sample was made of blood.

In nucleotides, the CDR3 is TGCAGCGTTGCGGCTAGCGGGAGAACAAATGAGCAGTACTTC. It encodes CSVAASGRTNEQYF. The chain joins TRBV29-1 to TRBJ2-7; 10 bases match TRBD2. Germline V gene data show CDR1 as SQVTM and CDR2 as ANQGSEA. CDR3 size: 14 residues. V gave up 4 bases and J gave up 7 bases; unmatched junction bases: 10.